The entry below describes one T cell receptor (beta chain). Antigen: not known. Within the sample, other DNA sequences also encode this same CDR3. The data stem from a study of shared clonotypes between healthy human individuals. Assay: immunoSEQ multiplex PCR; the TCRdb copy retains only in-frame clones and omits some. Here the sample spans some 2 million clones, approximately 94% being singletons. Overall study findings and caveats: The low donor count limited represented genetic and exposure-history diversity.

CD45RO-negative, CCR7-selected cells formed the naive CD8 fraction, which excluded terminally differentiated effector memory CD45RA+ cells. Participating donors were healthy, HIV-negative adults free of recent acute infections or vaccinations. The CDR3 contains 13 residues. CDR1 is SGHDN and CDR2 is FVKESK in the germline V gene. The ends were cut back, 0 bases at V and 3 bases at J, with 6 bases in the middle. This clonotype originated in a man aged 18 to 29 in good health. The gene calls are TRBV14 and TRBJ2-7, with D unclear. The sequencing sample was made of naive CD8+ T cells sorted from blood. CDR3 in amino acids: CASSQEGGYEQYF. The CDR3 coding sequence is TGTGCCAGCAGCCAAGAAGGCGGCTACGAGCAGTACTTC. The full variable domain, its missing parts supplied by reference TRBV14 and TRBJ2-7, is EAGVTQFPSHSVIEKGQTVTLRCDPISGHDNLYWYRRVMGKEIKFLLHFVKESKQDESGMPNNRFLAERTGGTYSTLKVQPAELEDSGVYFCASSQEGGYEQYFGPGTRLTVT.